This T cell receptor beta chain emerged from a study of T-cell memory formation after mild COVID-19. This clonotype was seen only a few times. Employing constant-segment primers, 5'RACE generated TCR alpha and TCR beta cDNA libraries bearing sample barcodes and UMIs. TCRdb fed the 5' RACE reads into MiXCR, producing one record per CDR3 protein. The sample includes 270,000 or so distinct CDR3 sequences, roughly a sixth of them seen just once. The germline gives CDR1 SGHTA, CDR2 FQGNSA. Trimming pared 0 bases from V and 8 bases from J, leaving 7 bases between. There are 13 residues in the CDR3. This receptor was identified in a man in his late teens or twenties who had mild COVID-19 (a few samples of this study predate the infection). Cell type and time point are not known. The chain is built from TRBV7-2 and TRBJ1-4; D not certain. The sequenced sample consisted of PBMCs or a T cell subset sorted from them (not recorded which). The CDR3 DNA is TGTGCCAGCAGCTTAGCGCGGGCAGAAAAACTGTTTTTT. It specifies CASSLARAEKLFF.